These T cell receptor beta chains were read from a single sample in a study of post-analysis software for immune sequencing data. A single record per CDR3 protein comes from TCRdb applying MiXCR to the PCR reads. The sample holds just over 250,000 distinct CDR3 sequences, about 38% seen once. Sequenced material: blood. These receptors all come from a girl between 5 and 17 years old with multiple sclerosis. Each CDR3 is given with its conserved first and last residue. The D gene is left open where the match is weak. Expanded clones are given a class, and other clones once, few, many or no size at all.

J gene: TRBJ2-2
D gene: TRBD1
V gene: TRBV5-1
clone size: many
CDR3 DNA: TGCGCCAGCAGCTTGGGGGACAGCTATTACACCGGGGAGCTGTTTTTT
CDR3 protein: CASSLGDSYYTGELFF

J gene: TRBJ2-3
D gene: .
V gene: TRBV28
clone size: .
CDR3 DNA: TGTGCCAGCAGACCCGGACAGCTGTACACAGATACGCAGTATTTT
CDR3 protein: CASRPGQLYTDTQYF

J gene: TRBJ2-1
D gene: .
V gene: TRBV3-1
clone size: many
CDR3 DNA: TGTGCCAGCAGCCAAGGGACCGGCATAGGCAATGAGCAGTTCTTC
CDR3 protein: CASSQGTGIGNEQFF

J gene: TRBJ1-1
D gene: .
V gene: TRBV18
clone size: .
CDR3 DNA: TGTGCCAGCTCACTGAGTCAGAACACTGAAGCTTTCTTT
CDR3 protein: CASSLSQNTEAFF

J gene: TRBJ2-3
D gene: .
V gene: TRBV4-3
clone size: few
CDR3 DNA: TGCGCCAGCAGCCACTCCATCGAGCCTAGCGTATTCACAGATACGCAGTATTTT
CDR3 protein: CASSHSIEPSVFTDTQYF

J gene: TRBJ2-3
D gene: .
V gene: TRBV14
clone size: many
CDR3 DNA: TGTGCCAGCAGCCTCGAGGCCCCGACGGATACGCAGTATTTT
CDR3 protein: CASSLEAPTDTQYF

J gene: TRBJ2-3
D gene: TRBD2
V gene: TRBV6-6
clone size: many
CDR3 DNA: TGTGCCAGCAGTTCCCGGGGGGTAGCAGATACGCAGTATTTT
CDR3 protein: CASSSRGVADTQYF

J gene: TRBJ2-2
D gene: TRBD1
V gene: TRBV29-1
clone size: .
CDR3 DNA: TGCAGCGTGACAGGGGGCGCGAAGTTCGGTGGGAACACCGGGGGGCTGTTTTTT
CDR3 protein: CSVTGGAKFGGNTGGLFF

J gene: TRBJ1-2
D gene: .
V gene: TRBV7-2
clone size: .
CDR3 DNA: TGTGCCAGCAGCTTCAGACCCCGGACAGCTGGCTACACCTTC
CDR3 protein: CASSFRPRTAGYTF

J gene: TRBJ1-5
D gene: .
V gene: TRBV12-3/TRBV12-4
clone size: few
CDR3 DNA: TGTGCCAGCAGTTTTTGGGACTCATCCTCGAATCAGCCCCAGCATTTT
CDR3 protein: CASSFWDSSSNQPQHF

J gene: TRBJ2-4
D gene: TRBD2
V gene: TRBV27
clone size: .
CDR3 DNA: TGTGCCAGCAGTCAGACTAGCGGGAAAACCAAAAACATTCAGTACTTC
CDR3 protein: CASSQTSGKTKNIQYF

J gene: TRBJ2-5
D gene: .
V gene: TRBV5-1
clone size: many
CDR3 DNA: TGCGCCAGCAGCTTAGGGGCGGGGGCTGGTGAGACCCAGTACTTC
CDR3 protein: CASSLGAGAGETQYF

J gene: TRBJ2-5
D gene: TRBD2
V gene: TRBV5-6
clone size: many
CDR3 DNA: TGTGCCAGCAGCCTACTAGCGGGAGGGCGTCTAGGGCAAGAGACCCAGTACTTC
CDR3 protein: CASSLLAGGRLGQETQYF

J gene: TRBJ2-1
D gene: TRBD2
V gene: TRBV25-1
clone size: many
CDR3 DNA: TGTGCCAGCAGTGAATCCCCGGCTAGCGGGACCTCCTACAATGAGCAGTTCTTC
CDR3 protein: CASSESPASGTSYNEQFF

J gene: TRBJ2-1
D gene: TRBD2
V gene: TRBV29-1
clone size: .
CDR3 DNA: TGCAGCGTTGGGACTAGCGGGAGTGCGAGTGAGCAGTTCTTC
CDR3 protein: CSVGTSGSASEQFF

J gene: TRBJ1-1
D gene: .
V gene: TRBV27
clone size: .
CDR3 DNA: TGTGCCAGCGTTGGACGGGAAGAAGCTTTCTTT
CDR3 protein: CASVGREEAFF

J gene: TRBJ2-1
D gene: TRBD2
V gene: TRBV24-1
clone size: .
CDR3 DNA: TGTGCCACCAGTGATTTCGGGACTAGCGGGAGTGGATCCAATGAGCAGTTCTTC
CDR3 protein: CATSDFGTSGSGSNEQFF

J gene: TRBJ2-5
D gene: .
V gene: TRBV5-8
clone size: .
CDR3 DNA: TGTGCCAGCAGCCAAAAGTCACTATGGGAGACCCAGTACTTC
CDR3 protein: CASSQKSLWETQYF

J gene: TRBJ2-2
D gene: TRBD2
V gene: TRBV7-8
clone size: .
CDR3 DNA: TGTGCCAGGGCTGGACTAGCGGGAGGCGAGGGGGAGCGGTTTTTT
CDR3 protein: CARAGLAGGEGERFF

J gene: TRBJ2-5
D gene: .
V gene: TRBV4-1
clone size: .
CDR3 DNA: TGCGCCAGCACCCTAAGAGGCGGTCTCGACTACGGAGATGATGAGACCCAGTACTTC
CDR3 protein: CASTLRGGLDYGDDETQYF

J gene: TRBJ1-1
D gene: .
V gene: TRBV2
clone size: few
CDR3 DNA: TGTGCCAGCGTGGGGGTTATGAACACTGAAGCTTTCTTT
CDR3 protein: CASVGVMNTEAFF

J gene: TRBJ1-5
D gene: .
V gene: TRBV20-1
clone size: many
CDR3 DNA: TGCAGTGTTCCCGTACGACAGAGGATCAATCAGCCCCAGCATTTT
CDR3 protein: CSVPVRQRINQPQHF

J gene: TRBJ1-2
D gene: .
V gene: TRBV12-3/TRBV12-4
clone size: many
CDR3 DNA: TGTGCCAGCAGTTTAGGTCGTGGATCCGGCTATGGCTACACCTTC
CDR3 protein: CASSLGRGSGYGYTF

J gene: TRBJ1-2
D gene: .
V gene: TRBV6-5
clone size: .
CDR3 DNA: TGTGCCAGCAGGTCTCTCGGGGGAGATACCTATGGCTACACCTTC
CDR3 protein: CASRSLGGDTYGYTF

J gene: TRBJ1-6
D gene: .
V gene: TRBV28
clone size: many
CDR3 DNA: TGTGCCAGCAGAGGCCATTCAATCCCGGGACCGGTAAATTCACCCCTCCACTTT
CDR3 protein: CASRGHSIPGPVNSPLHF

J gene: TRBJ2-7
D gene: TRBD1
V gene: TRBV10-3
clone size: many
CDR3 DNA: TGTGCCATCAGTGAACAGGGGGAGCGCGAGCAGTACTTC
CDR3 protein: CAISEQGEREQYF

J gene: TRBJ2-1
D gene: TRBD2
V gene: TRBV28
clone size: .
CDR3 DNA: TGTGCCAGCAGCCCTGCTGGAGCGGGAGTGGGGAATGAGCAGTTCTTC
CDR3 protein: CASSPAGAGVGNEQFF

J gene: TRBJ2-3
D gene: TRBD2
V gene: TRBV4-1
clone size: .
CDR3 DNA: TGCGCCAGCAGCCAAGATCGGTGGGGGGGACCCACAGATACGCAGTATTTT
CDR3 protein: CASSQDRWGGPTDTQYF

J gene: TRBJ2-1
D gene: .
V gene: TRBV6-4
clone size: .
CDR3 DNA: TGTGCCAGCAGTGTCCAGGGAAATGCCTACAATGAGCGGTTCTTC
CDR3 protein: CASSVQGNAYNERFF

J gene: TRBJ1-1
D gene: .
V gene: TRBV12-3/TRBV12-4
clone size: .
CDR3 DNA: TGTGCCAGCAGTTTAGGCCCGGGGGGGGACACTGAAGCTTTCTTT
CDR3 protein: CASSLGPGGDTEAFF

J gene: TRBJ2-7
D gene: TRBD1
V gene: TRBV5-4
clone size: .
CDR3 DNA: TGTGCCAGCAGCTTTACAGGGGACTCCTACGAGCAGTACTTC
CDR3 protein: CASSFTGDSYEQYF

J gene: TRBJ1-5
D gene: .
V gene: TRBV7-2
clone size: .
CDR3 DNA: TGTGCCAGCAGCTTATCAGGGGTGGGCAATCAGCCCCAGCATTTT
CDR3 protein: CASSLSGVGNQPQHF

J gene: TRBJ2-5
D gene: TRBD1
V gene: TRBV10-3
clone size: many
CDR3 DNA: TGTGCCATCAGCGTCGGACAGGGAGTGGGGGAGACCCAGTACTTC
CDR3 protein: CAISVGQGVGETQYF

J gene: TRBJ2-1
D gene: .
V gene: TRBV20-1
clone size: many
CDR3 DNA: TGCAGTGCTAGAGACCGCGAATACTCCTACAATGAGCAGTTCTTC
CDR3 protein: CSARDREYSYNEQFF

J gene: TRBJ1-2
D gene: TRBD1
V gene: TRBV29-1
clone size: few
CDR3 DNA: TGCAGCGTCGTGACAGGGGAGGGCTGCACCTTC
CDR3 protein: CSVVTGEGCTF

J gene: TRBJ1-2
D gene: .
V gene: TRBV3-1
clone size: .
CDR3 DNA: TGTGCCAGCAGCCAAGAGTGGAGGACCTATGGCTACACCTTC
CDR3 protein: CASSQEWRTYGYTF

J gene: TRBJ1-1
D gene: TRBD1
V gene: TRBV5-1
clone size: few
CDR3 DNA: TGCGCCAGCAGCCCGCCGGACAGGGAGAACACTGAAGCTTTCTTT
CDR3 protein: CASSPPDRENTEAFF

J gene: TRBJ1-1
D gene: TRBD1
V gene: TRBV6-5
clone size: .
CDR3 DNA: TGTGCCAGCAGTTTTGGAACAGGGGGCAGGGGCACTGAAGCTTTCTTT
CDR3 protein: CASSFGTGGRGTEAFF

J gene: TRBJ2-4
D gene: .
V gene: TRBV5-6
clone size: .
CDR3 DNA: TGTGCCAGCAGCTTGCAGGTAGCCAAAAACATTCAGTACTTC
CDR3 protein: CASSLQVAKNIQYF

J gene: TRBJ2-3
D gene: .
V gene: TRBV20-1
clone size: .
CDR3 DNA: TGCAGTGCCCCGGGCCACCAGAAGGCAGATACGCAGTATTTT
CDR3 protein: CSAPGHQKADTQYF

J gene: TRBJ1-3
D gene: .
V gene: TRBV20-1
clone size: .
CDR3 DNA: TGCAGTGTCGCAAAAGGGTCGTCTGGAAACACCATATATTTT
CDR3 protein: CSVAKGSSGNTIYF

J gene: TRBJ1-2
D gene: TRBD1
V gene: TRBV5-1
clone size: .
CDR3 DNA: TGCGCCAGCAGCTCCGAGACAGGGGACTATGGCTACACCTTC
CDR3 protein: CASSSETGDYGYTF

J gene: TRBJ2-1
D gene: TRBD2
V gene: TRBV29-1
clone size: .
CDR3 DNA: TGCAGCGTGGGTAGCGGGGCAGGAGAGCAGTTCTTC
CDR3 protein: CSVGSGAGEQFF

J gene: TRBJ2-1
D gene: .
V gene: TRBV7-9
clone size: many
CDR3 DNA: TGTGCCAGCAGCTTACCGACTAACAATGAGCAGTTCTTC
CDR3 protein: CASSLPTNNEQFF

J gene: TRBJ2-1
D gene: .
V gene: TRBV20-1
clone size: few
CDR3 DNA: TGCAGTGCTAACCAAGGGGGGGGGTACAATGAGCAGTTCTTC
CDR3 protein: CSANQGGGYNEQFF

J gene: TRBJ2-2
D gene: .
V gene: TRBV12-3/TRBV12-4
clone size: many
CDR3 DNA: TGTGCCAGCAGGGACGGGCCCGGGGAGCTGTTTTTT
CDR3 protein: CASRDGPGELFF